The rows below give T cell receptor beta chains drawn from one sample of a study of blood T cell repertoires in COVID-19. Profiling relied on immunoSEQ multiplex PCR, and the TCRdb table lists in-frame clones only, not all of them. The table records more than 150,000 clones, around 73% of them present only once. The sequencing input was PBMCs or T cells enriched from blood (not recorded which). These receptors came from a woman aged 50 to 65 who had recovered from COVID-19. Each CDR3 is given with its conserved first and last residue.

>13|TRBJ1-5|TRBV28
CASSLERNQPQHF
>13|TRBJ2-1|TRBV5-6
CASSNQVGQGEFF
>13|TRBJ2-1|TRBV10-3
CATETPFGNEQFF
>13|TRBJ2-5|TRBV18
CASSTTGEETQYF
>15|TRBJ2-1|TRBV5-6
CASSLAPTGINEQFF
>14|TRBJ2-1|TRBV5-1
CASSVSPSYNEQFF
>14|TRBJ1-2|TRBV27
CASSNRGANYGYTF
>15|TRBJ2-7|TRBV10-2
CASSPPVETVYEQYF
>15|TRBJ1-2|TRBV27
CASRPEGFLVGGYTF
>17|TRBJ2-1|TRBV20-1
CSASIAARPFGGNEQFF
>13|TRBJ1-1|TRBV7-8
CASSQRQAGKAFF
>16|TRBJ2-7|TRBV27
CASSLGSSGSLFGQYF
>14|TRBJ1-3|TRBV9
CASSAGHSGNTIYF
>15|TRBJ2-1|TRBV28
CASSHSLGYLNEQFF
>14|TRBJ2-1|TRBV28
CASRRAGPGDEQFF
>14|TRBJ2-7|TRBV7-2
CASSPWGGAYEQYF
>12|TRBJ2-7|TRBV28
CALGDKAYEQYF
>15|TRBJ1-5|TRBV5-1
CASSLGAGPYQPQHF
>15|TRBJ2-7|TRBV6-5
CASSLLAGSAYEQYF
>13|TRBJ1-6|TRBV27
CASGVGADSPLHF
>17|TRBJ2-7|TRBV6-6
CASSQTSGRGGRREQYF
>18|TRBJ2-7|TRBV5-1
CASSSYSSGTTITYEQYF
>8|TRBJ2-7|TRBV7-3
CATDEQYF
>14|TRBJ1-1|TRBV5-6
CASSLPDRNTEAFF
>15|TRBJ1-5|TRBV6-5
CASSYSGGSNQPQHF
>14|TRBJ1-2|TRBV28
CASSGTRTHYGYTF
>16|TRBJ2-7|TRBV4-1
CASSQDGQVSSYEQYF
>15|TRBJ1-2|TRBV5-1
CASSLEGNADRGYTF
>14|TRBJ1-1|TRBV3-1/TRBV3-2
CASSQEDTNTEAFF
>15|TRBJ2-7|TRBV28
CALTSGRGNSYEQYF
>16|TRBJ2-1|TRBV10-1
CASSESREDPYNEQFF
>17|TRBJ2-2|TRBV7-3
CASSLTRTGGGTGELFF
>16|TRBJ2-1|TRBV25-1
CASSEWGLAAYNEQFF
>15|TRBJ1-1|TRBV15
CATSPDRGRDTEAFF
>16|TRBJ2-1|TRBV9
CASTQGLDLSYNEQFF
>13|TRBJ2-5|TRBV2
CASSEQVQETQYF
>15|TRBJ2-2|TRBV4-2
CASSPGQTNTGELFF
>15|TRBJ2-5|TRBV28
CASSLSGGPQETQYF
>15|TRBJ2-1|TRBV28
CASSLVGGRYNEQFF
>13|TRBJ1-4|TRBV28
CASSAGFDEKLFF
>13|TRBJ1-5|TRBV7-9
CASSQDRNQPQHF
>15|TRBJ2-1|TRBV5-1
CASSLGGSSYNEQFF
>19|TRBJ2-1|TRBV12-5
CASGSHNRRGRLQYNEQFF
>15|TRBJ1-2|TRBV18
CASSPPTGNSYGYTF